This T cell receptor (beta chain) appears in the sequencing data of a study of T cell clones after liver transplantation. Turning to the study itself: Pre-transplant mixed lymphocyte reactions yielded third-party-reactive TCRbeta sequences as comparators for graft-donor-reactive sequences.

Repertoires were generated with immunoSEQ multiplex PCR, while TCRdb's copy carries only in-frame clones and drops some. The profile shows 98,000 or so clones, 82% of them singletons. Germline assignment: CDR1 LNHDA and CDR2 SQIVND (reference sequence). The CDR3 is 16 residues long. V lost 5 bases to trimming and J lost 3 bases, with 17 bases between them. The sample in question was CD4+ T cells from blood, obtained before liver transplant. The source of this sequence is a human donor who received a liver transplant. The V call is TRBV19, the J call TRBJ1-5; perhaps TRBD1 as D (6 bases). This CDR3 reads CASSGSWGRINQPQHF. For the CDR3, the DNA is TGTGCCAGTAGTGGGTCGTGGGGGCGAATCAATCAGCCCCAGCATTTT. Full variable domain (rest looked up from reference TRBV19 and TRBJ1-5): DGGITQSPKYLFRKEGQNVTLSCEQNLNHDAMYWYRQDPGQGLRLIYYSQIVNDFQKGDIAEGYSVSREKKESFPLTVTSAQKNPTAFYLCASSGSWGRINQPQHFGDGTRLSIL.